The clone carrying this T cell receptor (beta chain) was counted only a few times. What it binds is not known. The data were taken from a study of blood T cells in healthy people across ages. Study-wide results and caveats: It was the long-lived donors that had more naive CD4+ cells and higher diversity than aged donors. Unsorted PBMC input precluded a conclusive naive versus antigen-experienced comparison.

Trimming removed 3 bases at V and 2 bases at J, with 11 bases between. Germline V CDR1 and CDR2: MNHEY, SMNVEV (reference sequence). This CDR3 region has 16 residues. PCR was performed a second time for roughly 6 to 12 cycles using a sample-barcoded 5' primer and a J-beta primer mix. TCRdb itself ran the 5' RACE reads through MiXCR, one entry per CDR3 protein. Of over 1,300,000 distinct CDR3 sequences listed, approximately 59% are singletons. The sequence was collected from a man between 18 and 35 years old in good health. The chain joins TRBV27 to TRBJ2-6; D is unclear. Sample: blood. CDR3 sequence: CASSFLTLTGANVLTF. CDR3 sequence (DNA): TGTGCCAGCAGTTTCCTAACGTTGACTGGGGCCAACGTCCTGACTTTC. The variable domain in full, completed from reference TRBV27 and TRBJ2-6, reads EAQVTQNPRYLITVTGKKLTVTCSQNMNHEYMSWYRQDPGLGLRQIYYSMNVEVTDKGDVPEGYKVSRKEKRNFPLILESPSPNQTSLYFCASSFLTLTGANVLTFGAGSRLTVL.